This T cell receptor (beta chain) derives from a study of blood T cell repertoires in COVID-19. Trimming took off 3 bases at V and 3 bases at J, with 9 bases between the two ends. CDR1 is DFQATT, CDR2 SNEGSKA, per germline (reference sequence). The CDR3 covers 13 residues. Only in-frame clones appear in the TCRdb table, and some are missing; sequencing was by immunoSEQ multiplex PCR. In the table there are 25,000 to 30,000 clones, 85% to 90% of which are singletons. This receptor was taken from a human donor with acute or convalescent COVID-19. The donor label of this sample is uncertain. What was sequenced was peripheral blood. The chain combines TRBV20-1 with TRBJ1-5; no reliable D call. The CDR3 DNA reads TGCAGTGCTAGTAGGAGGGTCAATCAGCCCCAGCATTTT. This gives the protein CSASRRVNQPQHF.